This entry is about one TCR beta chain. This entry comes from a study of shared clonotypes between healthy human individuals. V was cut by 4 bases and J by 1 base, with 17 bases left in between. Germline loops: CDR1 SGHRS, CDR2 YFSETQ. The CDR3 length is 16 residues. In the naive CD8 group, cells lacked CD45RO and were positively selected for CCR7, so terminally differentiated effector memory CD45RA+ cells were left out. Repertoires were generated with immunoSEQ multiplex PCR, while TCRdb's copy carries only in-frame clones and drops some. This sample yields approximately 2,000,000 clones, of which 85% to 95% are seen a single time; 1.5% to 2% belongs to the top ten.

The clonotype comes from a man between 18 and 29 years old in good health. Some clones in this sample may be carry-over from other donors' samples. The sequencing sample was made of naive CD8+ T cells from PBMCs. The gene calls are TRBV5-1 and TRBJ2-5; D is tentatively TRBD1 or TRBD2 (5 bases each). CDR3: CASSPLGGAFQETQYF. DNA for the CDR3: TGCGCCAGCAGCCCCCTTGGGGGAGCCTTCCAAGAGACCCAGTACTTC.